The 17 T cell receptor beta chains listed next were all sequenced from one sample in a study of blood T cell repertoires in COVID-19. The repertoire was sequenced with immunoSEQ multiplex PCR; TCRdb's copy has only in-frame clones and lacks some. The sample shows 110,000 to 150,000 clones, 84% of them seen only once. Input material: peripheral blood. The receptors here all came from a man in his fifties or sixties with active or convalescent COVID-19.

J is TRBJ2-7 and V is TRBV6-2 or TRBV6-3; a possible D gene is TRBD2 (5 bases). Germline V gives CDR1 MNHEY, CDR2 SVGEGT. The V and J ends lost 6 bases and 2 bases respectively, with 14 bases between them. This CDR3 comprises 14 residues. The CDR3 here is CASSWWGATYEQYV. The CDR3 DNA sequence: TGTGCCAGCAGCTGGTGGGGAGCAACCTACGAGCAGTACGTC.

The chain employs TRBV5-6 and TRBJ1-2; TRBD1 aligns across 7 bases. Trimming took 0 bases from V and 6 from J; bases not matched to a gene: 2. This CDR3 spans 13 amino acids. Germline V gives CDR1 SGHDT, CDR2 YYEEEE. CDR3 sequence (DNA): TGTGCCAGCAGCTTGGACAGGGGTGATGGCTACACCTTC. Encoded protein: CASSLDRGDGYTF.

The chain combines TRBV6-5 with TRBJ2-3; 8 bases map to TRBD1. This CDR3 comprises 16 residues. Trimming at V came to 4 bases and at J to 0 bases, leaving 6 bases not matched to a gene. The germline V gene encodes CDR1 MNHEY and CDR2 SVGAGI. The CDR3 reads CASSFPGTGSTDTQYF. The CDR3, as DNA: TGTGCCAGCAGTTTCCCCGGGACAGGAAGCACAGATACGCAGTATTTT.

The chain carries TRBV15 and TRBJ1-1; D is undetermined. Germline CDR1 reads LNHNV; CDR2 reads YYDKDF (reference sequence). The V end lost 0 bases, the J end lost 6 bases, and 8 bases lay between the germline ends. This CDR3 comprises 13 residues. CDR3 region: CATSRDPVSEAFF. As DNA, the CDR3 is TGTGCCACCAGCAGAGATCCGGTCTCTGAAGCTTTCTTT.

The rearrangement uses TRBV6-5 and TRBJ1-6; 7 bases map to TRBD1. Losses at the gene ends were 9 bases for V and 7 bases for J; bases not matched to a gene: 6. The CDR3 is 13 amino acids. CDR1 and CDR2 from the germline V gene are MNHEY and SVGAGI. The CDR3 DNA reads TGTGCCAGTATGACAGGGCGGAATTCACCCCTCCACTTT. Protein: CASMTGRNSPLHF.

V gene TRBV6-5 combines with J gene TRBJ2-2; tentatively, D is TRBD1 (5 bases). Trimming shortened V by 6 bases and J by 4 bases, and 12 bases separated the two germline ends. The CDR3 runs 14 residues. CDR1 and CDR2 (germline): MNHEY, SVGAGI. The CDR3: CASSLDTVTGELFF. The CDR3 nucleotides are TGTGCCAGCAGCTTGGACACGGTCACCGGGGAGCTGTTTTTT.

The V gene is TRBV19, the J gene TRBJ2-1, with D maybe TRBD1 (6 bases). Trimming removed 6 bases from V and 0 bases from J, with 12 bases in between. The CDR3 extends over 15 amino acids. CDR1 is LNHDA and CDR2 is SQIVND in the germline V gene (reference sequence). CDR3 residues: CASSSTGSSYNEQFF. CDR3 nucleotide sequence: TGTGCCAGTAGCTCCACAGGGAGCTCCTACAATGAGCAGTTCTTC.

The chain's CDR3 is CASSLVEQGGYTF. As DNA, the CDR3 is TGTGCCAGCAGCTTAGTCGAGCAGGGTGGCTACACCTTC. The V gene is TRBV7-2, the J gene TRBJ1-2, with D tentatively TRBD1 (5 bases). Between the trimmed V and J ends, which lost 1 base and 7 bases, there was a span of 10 bases. The CDR3 has 13 amino acids. Per germline, CDR1 SGHTA and CDR2 FQGNSA. The full variable domain, rest sourced from reference TRBV7-2 and TRBJ1-2, is GAGVSQSPSNKVTEKGKDVELRCDPISGHTALYWYRQSLGQGLEFLIYFQGNSAPDKSGLPSDRFSAERTGGSVSTLTIQRTQQEDSAVYLCASSLVEQGGYTFGSGTRLTVV.

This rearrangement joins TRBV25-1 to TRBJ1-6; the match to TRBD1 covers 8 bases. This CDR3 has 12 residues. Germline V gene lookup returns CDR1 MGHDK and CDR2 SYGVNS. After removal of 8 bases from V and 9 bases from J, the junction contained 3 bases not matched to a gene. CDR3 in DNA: TGTGCCAGCGGGACAGGTTTTTCACCCCTCCACTTT. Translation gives CASGTGFSPLHF.

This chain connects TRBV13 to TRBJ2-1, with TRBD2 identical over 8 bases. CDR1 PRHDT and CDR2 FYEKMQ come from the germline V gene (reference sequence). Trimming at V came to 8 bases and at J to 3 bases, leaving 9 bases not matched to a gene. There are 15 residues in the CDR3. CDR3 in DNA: TGTGCCAGCCTCCATAGCGGGGTCGGCTACAATGAGCAGTTCTTC. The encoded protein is CASLHSGVGYNEQFF.

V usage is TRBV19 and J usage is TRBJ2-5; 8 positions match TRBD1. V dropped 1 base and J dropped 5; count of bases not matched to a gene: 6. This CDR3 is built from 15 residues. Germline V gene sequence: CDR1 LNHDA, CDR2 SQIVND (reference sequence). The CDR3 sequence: CASSIGGTGRETQYF. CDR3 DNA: TGTGCCAGTAGTATAGGAGGGACAGGCCGCGAGACCCAGTACTTC.

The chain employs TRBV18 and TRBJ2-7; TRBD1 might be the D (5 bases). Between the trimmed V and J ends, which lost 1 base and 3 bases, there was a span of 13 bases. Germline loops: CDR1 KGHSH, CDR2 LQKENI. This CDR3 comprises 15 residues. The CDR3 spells CASSPQGSDSYEQYF. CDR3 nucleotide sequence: TGTGCCAGCTCACCACAAGGGTCAGACAGCTACGAGCAGTACTTC.

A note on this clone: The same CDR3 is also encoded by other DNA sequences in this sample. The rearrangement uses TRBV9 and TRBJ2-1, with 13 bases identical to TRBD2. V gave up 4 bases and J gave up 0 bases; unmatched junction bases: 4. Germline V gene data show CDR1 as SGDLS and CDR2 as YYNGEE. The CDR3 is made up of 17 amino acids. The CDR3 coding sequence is TGTGCCAGCAGCCCTTGGACTAGCGGGAGCTCCTACAATGAGCAGTTCTTC. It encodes CASSPWTSGSSYNEQFF.

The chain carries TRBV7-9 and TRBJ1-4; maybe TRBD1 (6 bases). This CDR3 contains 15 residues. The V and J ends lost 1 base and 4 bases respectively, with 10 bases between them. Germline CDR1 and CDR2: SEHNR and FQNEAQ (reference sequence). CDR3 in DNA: TGTGCCAGCAGCTTAGATACAGGGCTTAATGAAAAACTGTTTTTT. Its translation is CASSLDTGLNEKLFF.

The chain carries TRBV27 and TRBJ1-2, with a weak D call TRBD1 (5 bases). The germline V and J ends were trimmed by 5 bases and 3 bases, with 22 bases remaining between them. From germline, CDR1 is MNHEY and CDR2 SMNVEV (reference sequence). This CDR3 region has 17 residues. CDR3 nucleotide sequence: TGTGCCAGCAGTCACACCACCTGGGGGGGTGATGACTATGGCTACACCTTC. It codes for CASSHTTWGGDDYGYTF.

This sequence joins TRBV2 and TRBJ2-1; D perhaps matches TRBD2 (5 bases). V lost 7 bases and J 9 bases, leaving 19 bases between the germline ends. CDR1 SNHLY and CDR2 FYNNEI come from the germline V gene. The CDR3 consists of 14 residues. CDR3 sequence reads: CASKTGLSWGEQFF. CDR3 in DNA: TGTGCCAGCAAAACCGGACTTAGCTGGGGTGAGCAGTTCTTC. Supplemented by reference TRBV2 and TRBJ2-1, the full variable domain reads EPEVTQTPSHQVTQMGQEVILRCVPISNHLYFYWYRQILGQKVEFLVSFYNNEISEKSEIFDDQFSVERPDGSNFTLKIRSTKLEDSAMYFCASKTGLSWGEQFFGPGTRLTVL.

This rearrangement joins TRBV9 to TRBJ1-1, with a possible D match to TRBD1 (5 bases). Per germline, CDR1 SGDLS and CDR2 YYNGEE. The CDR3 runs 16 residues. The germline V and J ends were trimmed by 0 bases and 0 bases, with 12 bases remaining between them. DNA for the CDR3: TGTGCCAGCAGCGTAGAAGGACAAGTTATGAACACTGAAGCTTTCTTT. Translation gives CASSVEGQVMNTEAFF.